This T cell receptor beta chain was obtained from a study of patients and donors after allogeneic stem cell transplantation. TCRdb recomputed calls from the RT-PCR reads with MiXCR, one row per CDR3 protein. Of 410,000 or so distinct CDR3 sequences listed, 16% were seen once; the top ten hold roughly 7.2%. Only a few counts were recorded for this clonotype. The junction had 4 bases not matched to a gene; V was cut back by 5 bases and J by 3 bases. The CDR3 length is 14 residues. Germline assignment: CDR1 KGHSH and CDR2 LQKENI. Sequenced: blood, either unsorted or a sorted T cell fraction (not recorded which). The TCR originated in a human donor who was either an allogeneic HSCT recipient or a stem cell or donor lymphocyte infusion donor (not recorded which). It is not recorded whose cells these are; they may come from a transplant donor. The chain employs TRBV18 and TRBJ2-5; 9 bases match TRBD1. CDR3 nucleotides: TGTGCCAGCTCAGACCGGGACAGGGAAGAGACCCAGTACTTC. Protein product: CASSDRDREETQYF.